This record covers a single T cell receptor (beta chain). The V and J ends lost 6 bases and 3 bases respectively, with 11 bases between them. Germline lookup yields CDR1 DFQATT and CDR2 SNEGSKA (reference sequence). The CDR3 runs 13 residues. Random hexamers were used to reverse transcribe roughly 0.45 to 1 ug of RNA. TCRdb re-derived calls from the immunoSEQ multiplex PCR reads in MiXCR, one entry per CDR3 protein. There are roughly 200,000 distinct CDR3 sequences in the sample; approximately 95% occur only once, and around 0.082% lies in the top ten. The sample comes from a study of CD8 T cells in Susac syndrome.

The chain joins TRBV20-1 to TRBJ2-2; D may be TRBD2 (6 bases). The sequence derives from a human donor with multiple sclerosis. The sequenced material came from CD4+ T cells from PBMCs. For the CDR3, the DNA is TGCAGTGCCCGGGACTCCTACACCGGGGAGCTGTTTTTT. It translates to CSARDSYTGELFF.